This TCR beta chain was identified during a study of blood T cells in healthy people across ages (dated by TCRdb to between 2014 and 2016). About the investigation overall: In model experiments, roughly one uniquely barcoded TCR beta cDNA molecule per two T cells was captured by template switching. Four age groups were formed from the donors: young (average 16 years), middle-aged (approximately 40), aged (about 62) and long-lived (about 80). Using the same blood draw, the study looked at two additional independent replicas of 1 million unique cDNA reads for two donors, one aged 18 to 29 and the other aged 80 or older. To avoid experimental bias, donors of different ages were distributed randomly across sequencing lanes. Using deep sequencing normalized with unique cDNA molecular identifiers, the study measured how TCR beta repertoire diversity changes with age. Results and caveats for the whole study, not just this receptor: Because profiling used bulk unsorted PBMCs, naive and antigen-experienced compartments could not be compared conclusively. As age increased, observed TCR beta diversity per million T cells dropped in a roughly linear way, and a significant reduction was already evident by age 40. Compared with the aged group, more naive CD4+ T cells, fewer expanded clones and increased TCR diversity were shown by the long-lived group, suggesting age selection. Donor CMV infection status was unknown, potentially confounding age-related changes in expanded clonotypes. Total diversity estimates from one million sequenced T cells were considered lower bounds and underestimates. The percentage of naive T cells measured by flow cytometry correlated strongly with observed TCR beta diversity.

The junction shows trimming of 5 bases on V and 0 bases on J, plus 16 bases between the germline ends. The CDR3 covers 16 residues, taking in both the cysteine and the phenylalanine. The sequence is cut down to CDR3 DNA, 48 bases in frame from base 1. For CDR1 and CDR2, the germline V gene (reference sequence) lists SEHNR and FQNEAQ. Libraries were made using 5' RACE. A second about 7 to 11 cycle PCR used a sample-barcoded 5' primer and a J-beta primer mix. A template-switch 5' adaptor carrying 12 random nucleotides introduced a unique molecular identifier onto each TCR beta cDNA molecule. Each sample yielded at least 2.5 million CDR3-containing paired-end reads. First-strand cDNA synthesis was performed from all RNA using the Mint cDNA synthesis kit, with priming by a TRBC-specific oligonucleotide. Following uracil-DNA glycosylase treatment, a first 18-cycle PCR with universal primers M1SS and BC2_uni_R was performed on all cDNA. As for the authors' bioinformatics: Each sample was normalized by randomly selecting 1 million high-quality reads, each carrying a distinct molecular identifier. Instead of being binned into consensus sequences, reads that shared molecular identifiers were thrown out. MiTCR, set to a Q25 quality threshold and the strictest error-elimination algorithm, was used for CDR3 identification, clonotype clustering and error correction. A nonparametric unseen species model with Euler transformation was used to estimate a lower bound on total TCR beta diversity. The raw public data were reprocessed by TCRdb itself: fastp quality trimming at Q25, MiXCR clonotype calling, in-frame beta chains only. Duplicate CDR3 protein sequences are folded into a single record with the most common DNA and genes. The V and J calls and clone size are TCRdb's, not the authors'. For this sample the table gives over 1,500,000 distinct CDR3 sequences, of which 30% to 40% were detected only once. 23% of the sample is held by the ten biggest clonotypes.

Systemically healthy Caucasian individuals from Russia, over 30 in total and aged roughly 6 to 100 years, were included as donors. Each donor gave 9.5 to 10 milliliters of peripheral blood, drawn into EDTA-treated Vacutainer tubes. PBMCs were isolated by Ficoll-Paque density-gradient centrifugation, with at least 6.5 million obtained per sample. Trizol reagent was used to extract total RNA from PBMCs, with at least 6 micrograms per sample. The percentages of naive CD45RAhigh/CD27high T cells were determined by flow cytometry on a PBMC aliquot from every donor. The table lists this clonotype with a few counts. Its antigen is still unknown. The input lacks base qualities; no much larger clone sits a single base away.

The chain employs TRBV7-9 and TRBJ1-2; a confident D gene designation cannot be given. Material for sequencing was blood. The source is a human donor in good health. This receptor carries the CDR3 CASSLGSGEPNYGYTF. The sequence in DNA is TGTGCCAGCAGCCTGGGGTCGGGTGAACCTAACTATGGCTACACCTTC.